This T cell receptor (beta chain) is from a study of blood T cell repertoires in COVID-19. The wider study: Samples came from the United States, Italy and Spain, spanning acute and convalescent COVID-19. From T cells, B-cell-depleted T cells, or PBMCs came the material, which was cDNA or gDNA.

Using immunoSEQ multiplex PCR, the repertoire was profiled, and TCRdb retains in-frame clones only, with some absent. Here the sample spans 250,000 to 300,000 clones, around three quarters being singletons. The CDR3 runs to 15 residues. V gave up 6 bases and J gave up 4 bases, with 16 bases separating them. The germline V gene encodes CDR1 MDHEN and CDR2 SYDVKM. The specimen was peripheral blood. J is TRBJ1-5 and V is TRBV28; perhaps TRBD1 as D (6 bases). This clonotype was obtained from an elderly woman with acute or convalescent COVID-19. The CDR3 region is CASSVGQGWNQPQHF. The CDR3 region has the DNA TGTGCCAGCAGCGTAGGGCAGGGGTGGAATCAGCCCCAGCATTTT. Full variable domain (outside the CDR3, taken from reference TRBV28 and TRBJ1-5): DVKVTQSSRYLVKRTGEKVFLECVQDMDHENMFWYRQDPGLGLRLIYFSYDVKMKEKGDIPEGYSVSREKKERFSLILESASTNQTSMYLCASSVGQGWNQPQHFGDGTRLSIL.